This T cell receptor (beta chain) derives from a study of vaccination and CD4 T cells after COVID-19. Study-wide background: Drawing of post-COVID samples took place a median about 94 days after diagnosis (range 35 to 161).

Germline V gene lookup returns CDR1 LNHNV and CDR2 YYDKDF (reference sequence). The CDR3 runs to 15 residues. The ends were cut back, 0 bases at V and 0 bases at J, with 9 bases in the middle. Oncomine TCR Beta short-read sequencing was applied to DNA from cultured CD4+ T cells. In this case, cultured CD4+ T cells provided the extracted genomic DNA. From the PCR reads, TCRdb called clonotypes with MiXCR, one entry per CDR3 protein. The profile shows 6,100 or so distinct CDR3 sequences, around 44% of them singletons. Treatment given: roughly nine-day PBMC culture with coronavirus spike peptide pools or control peptides (ViraFEST assay). On this clonotype: Its antigen is unknown.

The receptor was isolated from a human donor who had recovered from COVID-19. V usage is TRBV15 and J usage is TRBJ2-7; D not resolved. Sequencing was performed on CD4+ T cells from blood, cultured in vitro. The CDR3 region has the DNA TGTGCCACCAGCAGAGACACAGCAAGCTCCTACGAGCAGTACTTC. Its translation is CATSRDTASSYEQYF.